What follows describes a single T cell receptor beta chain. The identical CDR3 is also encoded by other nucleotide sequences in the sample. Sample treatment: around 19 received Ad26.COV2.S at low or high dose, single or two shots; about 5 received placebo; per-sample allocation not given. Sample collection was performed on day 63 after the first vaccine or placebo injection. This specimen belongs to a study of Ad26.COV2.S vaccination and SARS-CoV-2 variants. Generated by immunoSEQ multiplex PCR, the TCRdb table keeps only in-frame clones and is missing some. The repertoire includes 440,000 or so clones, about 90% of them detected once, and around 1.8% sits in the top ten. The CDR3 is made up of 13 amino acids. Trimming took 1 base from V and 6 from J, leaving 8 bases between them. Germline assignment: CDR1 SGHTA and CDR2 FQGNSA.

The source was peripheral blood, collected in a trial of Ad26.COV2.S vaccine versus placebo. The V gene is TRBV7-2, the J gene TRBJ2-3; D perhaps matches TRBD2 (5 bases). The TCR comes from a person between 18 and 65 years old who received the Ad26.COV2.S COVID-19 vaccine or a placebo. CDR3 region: CASSLGRGDTQYF. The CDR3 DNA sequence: TGTGCCAGCAGCTTAGGAAGAGGGGATACGCAGTATTTT.